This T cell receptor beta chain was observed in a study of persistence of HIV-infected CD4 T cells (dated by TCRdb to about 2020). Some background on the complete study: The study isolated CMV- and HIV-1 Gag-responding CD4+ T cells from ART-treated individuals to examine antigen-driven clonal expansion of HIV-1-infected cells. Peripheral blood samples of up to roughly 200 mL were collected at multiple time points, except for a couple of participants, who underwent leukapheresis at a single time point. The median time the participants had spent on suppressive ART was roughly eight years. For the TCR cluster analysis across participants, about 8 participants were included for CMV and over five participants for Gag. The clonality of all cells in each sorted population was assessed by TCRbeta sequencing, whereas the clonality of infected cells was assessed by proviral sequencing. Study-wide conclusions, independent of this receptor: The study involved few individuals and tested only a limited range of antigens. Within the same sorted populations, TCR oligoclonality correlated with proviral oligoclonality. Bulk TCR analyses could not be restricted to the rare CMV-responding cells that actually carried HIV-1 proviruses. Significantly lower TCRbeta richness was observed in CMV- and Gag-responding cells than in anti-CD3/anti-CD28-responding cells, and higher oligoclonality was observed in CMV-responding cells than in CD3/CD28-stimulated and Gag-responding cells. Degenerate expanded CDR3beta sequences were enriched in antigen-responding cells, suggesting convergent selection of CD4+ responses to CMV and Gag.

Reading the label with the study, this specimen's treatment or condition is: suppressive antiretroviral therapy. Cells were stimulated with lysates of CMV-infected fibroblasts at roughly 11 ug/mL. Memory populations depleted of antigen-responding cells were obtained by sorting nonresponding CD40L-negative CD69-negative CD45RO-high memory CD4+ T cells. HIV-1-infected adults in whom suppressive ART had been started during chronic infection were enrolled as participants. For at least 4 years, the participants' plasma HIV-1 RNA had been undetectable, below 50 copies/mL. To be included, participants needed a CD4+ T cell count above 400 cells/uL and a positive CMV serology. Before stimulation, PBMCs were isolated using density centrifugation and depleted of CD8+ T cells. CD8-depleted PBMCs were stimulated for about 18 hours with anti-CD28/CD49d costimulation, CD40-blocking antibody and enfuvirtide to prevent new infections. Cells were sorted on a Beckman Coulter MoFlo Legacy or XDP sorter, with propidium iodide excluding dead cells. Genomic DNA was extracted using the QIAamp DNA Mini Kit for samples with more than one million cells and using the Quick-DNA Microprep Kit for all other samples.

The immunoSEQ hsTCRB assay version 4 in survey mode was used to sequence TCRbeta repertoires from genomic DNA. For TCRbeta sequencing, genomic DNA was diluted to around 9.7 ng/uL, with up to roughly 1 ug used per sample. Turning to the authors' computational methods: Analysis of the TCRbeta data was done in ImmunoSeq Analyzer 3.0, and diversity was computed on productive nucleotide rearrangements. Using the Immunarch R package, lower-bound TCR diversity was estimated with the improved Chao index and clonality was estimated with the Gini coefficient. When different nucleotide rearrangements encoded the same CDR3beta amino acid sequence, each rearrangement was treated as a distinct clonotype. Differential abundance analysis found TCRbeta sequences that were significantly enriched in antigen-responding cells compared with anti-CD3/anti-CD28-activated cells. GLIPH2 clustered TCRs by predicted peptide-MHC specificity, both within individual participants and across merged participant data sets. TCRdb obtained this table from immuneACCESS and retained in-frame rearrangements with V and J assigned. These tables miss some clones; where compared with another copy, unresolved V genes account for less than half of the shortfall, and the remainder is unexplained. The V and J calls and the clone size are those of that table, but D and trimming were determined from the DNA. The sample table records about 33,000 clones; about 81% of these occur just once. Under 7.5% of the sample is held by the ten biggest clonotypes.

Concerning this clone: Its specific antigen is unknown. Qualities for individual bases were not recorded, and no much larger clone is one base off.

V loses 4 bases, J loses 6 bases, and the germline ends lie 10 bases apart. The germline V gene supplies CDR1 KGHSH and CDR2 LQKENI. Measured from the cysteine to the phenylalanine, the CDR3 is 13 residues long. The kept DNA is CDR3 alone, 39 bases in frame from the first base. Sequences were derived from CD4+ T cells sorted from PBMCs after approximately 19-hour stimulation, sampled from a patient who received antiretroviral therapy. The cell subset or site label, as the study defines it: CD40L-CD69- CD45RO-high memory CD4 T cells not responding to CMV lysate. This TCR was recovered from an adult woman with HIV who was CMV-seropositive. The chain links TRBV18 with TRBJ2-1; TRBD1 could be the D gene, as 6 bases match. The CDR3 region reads CASSLNRANEQFF. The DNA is TGTGCCAGCTCACTCAACAGGGCCAATGAGCAGTTCTTC. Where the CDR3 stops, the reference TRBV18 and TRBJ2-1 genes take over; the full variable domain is NAGVMQNPRHLVRRRGQEARLRCSPMKGHSHVYWYRQLPEEGLKFMVYLQKENIIDESGMPKERFSAEFPKEGPSILRIQQVVRGDSAAYFCASSLNRANEQFFGPGTRLTVL.